This is a list of T cell receptor beta chains from one sample in a study of cytomegalovirus exposure and HLA in healthy donors. Generated by immunoSEQ multiplex PCR, the TCRdb table keeps only in-frame clones and is missing some. The sample comprises approximately 150,000 clones, approximately 84% of which are singletons, and 4.8% rests with the top ten. Specimen: PBMCs. The receptors derive from a man younger than 30 in good health and CMV-seronegative. The CDR3 runs from the conserved cysteine through the conserved F or W. Each record gives: J gene, D gene, V gene, clone size, CDR3 protein, CDR3 DNA. A D gene is named only where the DNA matches it firmly. Size tells how often a clone was seen (once, few, many) or the class of an expanded clone, and some rows leave it out.

J: TRBJ1-1
D: TRBD1
V: TRBV27
size: NA
CDR3: CASSWGQYTEAFF
DNA: TGTGCCAGCAGTTGGGGACAGTACACTGAAGCTTTCTTT

J: TRBJ1-5
D: TRBD1
V: TRBV19
size: NA
CDR3: CATATGGVFGGNQPQHF
DNA: TGTGCCACCGCGACAGGGGGCGTTTTTGGGGGCAATCAGCCCCAGCATTTT

J: TRBJ2-7
D: NA
V: TRBV12-5
size: NA
CDR3: CASGLGGGYEQYF
DNA: TGTGCTAGTGGTTTGGGTGGCGGCTACGAGCAGTACTTC

J: TRBJ2-3
D: NA
V: TRBV4-3
size: NA
CDR3: CASSHRTSTDTQYF
DNA: TGCGCCAGCAGCCATAGAACTAGCACAGATACGCAGTATTTT

J: TRBJ2-5
D: NA
V: TRBV11-3
size: once
CDR3: CASTQGPQETQYF
DNA: TGTGCCAGCACTCAGGGGCCCCAAGAGACCCAGTACTTC

J: TRBJ1-5
D: TRBD1
V: TRBV7-2
size: NA
CDR3: CASSLVPTGGSQPQHF
DNA: TGTGCCAGCAGCTTAGTTCCGACAGGGGGCTCTCAGCCCCAGCATTTT

J: TRBJ2-1
D: NA
V: TRBV29-1
size: NA
CDR3: CSGGGTSSYNEQFF
DNA: TGCAGCGGCGGCGGTACTAGCTCCTACAATGAGCAGTTCTTC

J: TRBJ2-3
D: NA
V: TRBV7-9
size: medium-sized
CDR3: CASSLGAGETDTQYF
DNA: TGTGCCAGCAGCTTGGGGGCGGGAGAAACAGATACGCAGTATTTT

J: TRBJ2-5
D: NA
V: TRBV9
size: once
CDR3: CASSAGVRYETQYF
DNA: TGTGCCAGCAGCGCGGGGGTCAGGTACGAGACCCAGTACTTC

J: TRBJ2-7
D: NA
V: TRBV6-5
size: NA
CDR3: CASSHLSRWSEQYF
DNA: TGTGCCAGCAGCCACCTATCTAGATGGAGCGAGCAGTACTTC

J: TRBJ2-7
D: TRBD1
V: TRBV10-2
size: NA
CDR3: CASSVDRGGYEQYF
DNA: TGCGCCAGCAGTGTGGACAGGGGGGGCTACGAGCAGTACTTC

J: TRBJ2-5
D: TRBD1
V: TRBV18
size: NA
CDR3: CASSPGTGGEETQYF
DNA: TGTGCCAGCTCACCTGGGACAGGGGGAGAAGAGACCCAGTACTTC

J: TRBJ2-2
D: TRBD2
V: TRBV9
size: NA
CDR3: CASSHLGGGVITGELFF
DNA: TGTGCCAGCAGCCATTTGGGGGGGGGAGTGATCACCGGGGAGCTGTTTTTT

J: TRBJ1-1
D: NA
V: TRBV9
size: few
CDR3: CASSVDPFSGLRTEAFF
DNA: TGTGCCAGCAGCGTAGACCCCTTTTCGGGTTTACGCACTGAAGCTTTCTTT

J: TRBJ2-5
D: TRBD1
V: TRBV19
size: NA
CDR3: CASSARTGEETQYF
DNA: TGTGCCAGTAGTGCACGGACAGGGGAAGAGACCCAGTACTTC

J: TRBJ2-7
D: NA
V: TRBV5-1
size: NA
CDR3: CASTNLASYEQYF
DNA: TGCGCCAGCACAAATCTGGCTAGCTACGAGCAGTACTTC

J: TRBJ2-5
D: TRBD1
V: TRBV19
size: NA
CDR3: CASTRGQGAVETQYF
DNA: TGTGCCAGTACTAGAGGACAGGGGGCAGTCGAGACCCAGTACTTC

J: TRBJ2-7
D: NA
V: TRBV5-1
size: NA
CDR3: CASSLTGSSYEQYF
DNA: TGCGCCAGCAGCTTGACAGGTAGCTCCTACGAGCAGTACTTC

J: TRBJ2-3
D: TRBD2
V: TRBV6-1
size: NA
CDR3: CASSETMGGSTDTQYF
DNA: TGTGCCAGCAGTGAAACTATGGGGGGGTCCACAGATACGCAGTATTTT

J: TRBJ2-1
D: NA
V: TRBV7-8
size: NA
CDR3: CASSLTLSGLGEQFF
DNA: TGTGCCAGCAGCTTAACGTTGTCAGGGCTTGGGGAGCAGTTCTTC

J: TRBJ1-2
D: NA
V: TRBV7-8
size: NA
CDR3: CASSFMGFGGYTF
DNA: TGTGCCAGCAGCTTTATGGGCTTTGGTGGCTACACCTTC

J: TRBJ2-7
D: TRBD2
V: TRBV2
size: NA
CDR3: CASSPGLTTYEQHF
DNA: TGTGCCAGCAGTCCGGGACTAACCACCTACGAGCAGCACTTC

J: TRBJ1-5
D: NA
V: TRBV7-2
size: once
CDR3: CASSFTTGNSNQPQHF
DNA: TGTGCCAGCAGCTTTACAACAGGCAATAGCAATCAGCCCCAGCATTTT

J: TRBJ2-1
D: NA
V: TRBV19
size: NA
CDR3: CASSPRAGSPVNEQFF
DNA: TGTGCCAGTAGTCCCCGGGCCGGGAGCCCCGTTAATGAGCAGTTCTTC

J: TRBJ2-1
D: TRBD2
V: TRBV27
size: NA
CDR3: CASSPRTSGPGNEQFF
DNA: TGTGCCAGCAGTCCGCGGACTAGCGGGCCCGGCAATGAGCAGTTCTTC

J: TRBJ2-3
D: NA
V: TRBV9
size: once
CDR3: CASSVRPSTDTQYF
DNA: TGTGCCAGCAGCGTGAGGCCGAGCACAGATACGCAGTATTTT

J: TRBJ2-7
D: NA
V: TRBV6-6
size: NA
CDR3: CASEDSVYEQYF
DNA: TGTGCCAGCGAGGACTCCGTGTACGAGCAGTACTTC

J: TRBJ2-1
D: TRBD2
V: TRBV5-4
size: once
CDR3: CASSYGTSGGYEQFF
DNA: TGTGCCAGCAGCTACGGGACTAGCGGGGGGTATGAGCAGTTCTTC

J: TRBJ1-4
D: TRBD1
V: TRBV2
size: NA
CDR3: CASSPRQGNEKLFF
DNA: TGTGCCAGCAGCCCCCGACAGGGGAATGAAAAACTGTTTTTT

J: TRBJ1-1
D: NA
V: TRBV7-2
size: NA
CDR3: CASSLGWGGNTEAFF
DNA: TGTGCCAGCAGCTTAGGGTGGGGAGGGAACACTGAAGCTTTCTTT

J: TRBJ1-1
D: NA
V: TRBV19
size: once
CDR3: CASSYSTVNTEAFF
DNA: TGTGCCAGTAGTTATTCAACAGTGAACACTGAAGCTTTCTTT

J: TRBJ2-3
D: TRBD2
V: TRBV4-1
size: once
CDR3: CASSYRPSGSGISTDTQYF
DNA: TGCGCCAGCAGCTACAGGCCTAGCGGGAGCGGAATCAGCACAGATACGCAGTATTTT

J: TRBJ2-5
D: TRBD2
V: TRBV5-1
size: NA
CDR3: CASSPTGGLGGETQYF
DNA: TGCGCCAGCAGCCCGACGGGGGGTCTAGGCGGGGAGACCCAGTACTTC

J: TRBJ1-2
D: NA
V: TRBV21-1
size: NA
CDR3: CASSTPWSRASYGYTF
DNA: TGTGCCAGCAGCACCCCCTGGAGCAGGGCCTCATATGGCTACACCTTC

J: TRBJ2-3
D: NA
V: TRBV29-1
size: NA
CDR3: CSAAPPSPLTDTQYF
DNA: TGCAGCGCCGCGCCTCCTAGCCCCCTCACAGATACGCAGTATTTT

J: TRBJ2-3
D: TRBD2
V: TRBV29-1
size: NA
CDR3: CSVQTSAPSTDTQYF
DNA: TGCAGCGTCCAGACTAGCGCCCCTAGCACAGATACGCAGTATTTT

J: TRBJ2-1
D: TRBD1
V: TRBV27
size: NA
CDR3: CASSSSRDSYNEQFF
DNA: TGTGCCAGCAGTTCGTCCCGGGACAGCTACAATGAGCAGTTCTTC

J: TRBJ2-7
D: NA
V: TRBV14
size: NA
CDR3: CASSQGQGNEQYF
DNA: TGTGCCAGCAGCCAAGGCCAGGGCAACGAGCAGTACTTC

J: TRBJ1-2
D: NA
V: TRBV27
size: NA
CDR3: CASSWGGTNYGYTF
DNA: TGTGCCAGCAGTTGGGGGGGAACAAACTATGGCTACACCTTC

J: TRBJ2-5
D: NA
V: TRBV7-9
size: NA
CDR3: CASSSPNGVLGTQYF
DNA: TGTGCCAGCAGCTCACCTAACGGGGTTCTCGGGACCCAGTACTTC

J: TRBJ1-4
D: NA
V: TRBV5-1
size: NA
CDR3: CASSYGLQGGSEKLFF
DNA: TGCGCCAGCAGCTATGGGTTGCAGGGAGGGAGTGAAAAACTGTTTTTT

J: TRBJ1-5
D: NA
V: TRBV2
size: NA
CDR3: CATTSGRLGTQHF
DNA: TGTGCCACAACATCGGGACGGCTCGGGACTCAGCATTTT

J: TRBJ2-7
D: NA
V: TRBV2
size: few
CDR3: CASRVSRDNDYEQYF
DNA: TGTGCCAGCAGGGTTTCCAGGGACAACGACTACGAGCAGTACTTC